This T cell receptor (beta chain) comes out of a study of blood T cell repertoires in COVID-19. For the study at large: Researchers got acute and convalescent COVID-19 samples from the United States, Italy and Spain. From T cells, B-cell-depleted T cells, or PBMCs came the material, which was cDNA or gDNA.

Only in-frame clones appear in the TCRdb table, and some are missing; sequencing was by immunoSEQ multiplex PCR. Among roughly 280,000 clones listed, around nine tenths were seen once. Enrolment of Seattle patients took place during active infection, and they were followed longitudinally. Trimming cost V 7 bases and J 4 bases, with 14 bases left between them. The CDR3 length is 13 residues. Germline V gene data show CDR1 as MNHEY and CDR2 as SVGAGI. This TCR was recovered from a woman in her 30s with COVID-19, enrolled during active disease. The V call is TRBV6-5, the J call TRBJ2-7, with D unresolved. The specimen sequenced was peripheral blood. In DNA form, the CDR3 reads TGTGCCAGCACTCGTAGTCCCGTTTACGAGCAGTACTTC. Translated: CASTRSPVYEQYF.